The clone carrying this TCR beta chain was found a few times. Its specificity is unknown. These data come from a study of T cell repertoires in cytomegalovirus infection. In the study overall: Both a matching HLA type and CMV infection were indicated by public TCR beta signatures. Study-wide results and caveats: CMV carriers with the relevant HLA were identified by cumulative public TCR beta family frequency. In two of eight donors, the top clonotype was HLA-C-restricted CMV-specific.

Trimming cost V 3 bases and J 5 bases; bases outside gene matches: 7. There are 15 residues in the CDR3. CDR1 LNHDA and CDR2 SQIVND come from the germline V gene (reference sequence). TCRdb reprocessed the reads with MiXCR, giving one entry per CDR3 protein. The sample holds approximately 340,000 distinct CDR3 sequences, about 28% seen once. This chain links TRBV19 with TRBJ1-5, with 7 bases aligning to TRBD1. This TCR was sampled from a human donor in good health (CMV status not recorded). Some clones in this sample may be carry-over from other donors' samples. This material consisted of cultured PBMCs, taken from culture after CMV antigen stimulation. The CDR3 region is CASSMGPGGDQPQHF. CDR3 DNA sequence: TGTGCCAGTAGTATGGGACCAGGGGGAGATCAGCCCCAGCATTTT.